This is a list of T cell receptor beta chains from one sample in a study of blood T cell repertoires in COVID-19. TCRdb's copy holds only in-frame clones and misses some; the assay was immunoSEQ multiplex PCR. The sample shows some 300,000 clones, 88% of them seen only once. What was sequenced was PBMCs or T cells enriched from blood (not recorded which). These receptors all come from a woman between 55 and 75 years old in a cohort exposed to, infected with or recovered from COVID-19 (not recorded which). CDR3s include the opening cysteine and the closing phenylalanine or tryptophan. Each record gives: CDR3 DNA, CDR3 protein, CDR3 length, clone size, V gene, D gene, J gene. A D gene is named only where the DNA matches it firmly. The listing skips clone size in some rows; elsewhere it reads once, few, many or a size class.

CDR3nt: TGTGCCAGCAGCTTGTATCGAGCCAGGGCAGATACGCAGTATTTT; CDR3aa: CASSLYRARADTQYF; len: 15; abundance: NA; v_gene: TRBV5-4; d_gene: NA; j_gene: TRBJ2-3
CDR3nt: TGTGCCTGGAGTAAGGGAGACGAGCAGTACTTC; CDR3aa: CAWSKGDEQYF; len: 11; abundance: few; v_gene: TRBV30; d_gene: NA; j_gene: TRBJ2-7
CDR3nt: TGTGCCATCAGTGAGTCGGGGACAGGGGCCCAAGGGCAGTACTTC; CDR3aa: CAISESGTGAQGQYF; len: 15; abundance: NA; v_gene: TRBV10-3; d_gene: TRBD1; j_gene: TRBJ2-7
CDR3nt: TGTGCCAGCAGCCGGGCCGGACAGTCGGGGGGCGGCTACACCTTC; CDR3aa: CASSRAGQSGGGYTF; len: 15; abundance: NA; v_gene: TRBV7-9; d_gene: NA; j_gene: TRBJ1-2
CDR3nt: TGCGCCAGCAGCCCGGGACTAGCGGGAGGAAAGGGCTACGAGCAGTACTTC; CDR3aa: CASSPGLAGGKGYEQYF; len: 17; abundance: NA; v_gene: TRBV4-1; d_gene: TRBD2; j_gene: TRBJ2-7
CDR3nt: TGTGCCATCAGTGAGTCTGGAAGGGGCAGGGACTTGGATACGCAGTATTTT; CDR3aa: CAISESGRGRDLDTQYF; len: 17; abundance: NA; v_gene: TRBV10-3; d_gene: NA; j_gene: TRBJ2-3
CDR3nt: TGTGCCAGCAGCGCCAACCCGCTACGGAATGAGCAGTTCTTC; CDR3aa: CASSANPLRNEQFF; len: 14; abundance: few; v_gene: TRBV2; d_gene: NA; j_gene: TRBJ2-1
CDR3nt: TGTGCCAGCAGCACTGTAGCGGGTTCTTGGGAGCAGTACTTC; CDR3aa: CASSTVAGSWEQYF; len: 14; abundance: NA; v_gene: TRBV5-5; d_gene: TRBD2; j_gene: TRBJ2-7
CDR3nt: TGTGCCAGCAGCTTAGACGGACTTACAGGGGTTAGCACAGATACGCAGTATTTT; CDR3aa: CASSLDGLTGVSTDTQYF; len: 18; abundance: once; v_gene: TRBV7-2; d_gene: TRBD1; j_gene: TRBJ2-3
CDR3nt: TGTGCCAGCAGTTACTCCGCAGGCTATGGCTACACCTTC; CDR3aa: CASSYSAGYGYTF; len: 13; abundance: NA; v_gene: TRBV6-5; d_gene: NA; j_gene: TRBJ1-2
CDR3nt: TGTGCCAGCAGTTACGGCCAAACAGTTTCCTACGAGCAGTACTTC; CDR3aa: CASSYGQTVSYEQYF; len: 15; abundance: few; v_gene: TRBV6-5; d_gene: NA; j_gene: TRBJ2-7
CDR3nt: TGTGCCAGTAGTATTGCGTTGGAAGGGGTGACCTATGGCTACACCTTC; CDR3aa: CASSIALEGVTYGYTF; len: 16; abundance: NA; v_gene: TRBV19; d_gene: NA; j_gene: TRBJ1-2
CDR3nt: TGTGCCAGCAGTGAAGCGGTAGACAGATTAGCTTTCTTT; CDR3aa: CASSEAVDRLAFF; len: 13; abundance: NA; v_gene: TRBV6-1; d_gene: NA; j_gene: TRBJ1-1
CDR3nt: TGTGCCAGCAGCCCACCCCCCGGGACTAGCCCGTACAATGAGCAGTTCTTC; CDR3aa: CASSPPPGTSPYNEQFF; len: 17; abundance: NA; v_gene: TRBV5-4; d_gene: TRBD2; j_gene: TRBJ2-1
CDR3nt: TGTGCCAGCAGCCAGAACCGGGACAGTGATGGCTACACCTTC; CDR3aa: CASSQNRDSDGYTF; len: 14; abundance: NA; v_gene: TRBV11-2; d_gene: TRBD1; j_gene: TRBJ1-2
CDR3nt: TGTGCCAGCTCAGCCTGGACAGGGCTTGAAAAACTGTTTTTT; CDR3aa: CASSAWTGLEKLFF; len: 14; abundance: once; v_gene: TRBV18; d_gene: TRBD1; j_gene: TRBJ1-4
CDR3nt: TGTGCCAGCAGTTTATCTTGGGGCCCCACAGATACGCAGTATTTT; CDR3aa: CASSLSWGPTDTQYF; len: 15; abundance: NA; v_gene: TRBV27; d_gene: NA; j_gene: TRBJ2-3
CDR3nt: TGCGCCAGCAGCCCGCTAGCGGCGAACACCGGGGAGCTGTTTTTT; CDR3aa: CASSPLAANTGELFF; len: 15; abundance: NA; v_gene: TRBV5-1; d_gene: TRBD2; j_gene: TRBJ2-2
CDR3nt: TGTGCCATCCACCGATCTGATCCAGAGACAGGGGCCTTGATCTACGAGCAGTACTTC; CDR3aa: CAIHRSDPETGALIYEQYF; len: 19; abundance: NA; v_gene: TRBV7-9; d_gene: TRBD1; j_gene: TRBJ2-7
CDR3nt: TGCGCCAGCAGCCGCCCTACAGGTGTAAACACCATATATTTT; CDR3aa: CASSRPTGVNTIYF; len: 14; abundance: NA; v_gene: TRBV4-1; d_gene: NA; j_gene: TRBJ1-3
CDR3nt: TGTGCCACCAGCCTGACAGGGAATGGGAACTATGGCTACACCTTC; CDR3aa: CATSLTGNGNYGYTF; len: 15; abundance: NA; v_gene: TRBV24-1; d_gene: TRBD1; j_gene: TRBJ1-2
CDR3nt: TGTGCCAGCAGTTCGCTTAGCGGGAGATGGTACGAGCAGTACTTC; CDR3aa: CASSSLSGRWYEQYF; len: 15; abundance: NA; v_gene: TRBV27; d_gene: TRBD2; j_gene: TRBJ2-7
CDR3nt: TGTGCCAGCAGAGGACAGGTAGACTATGGCTACACCTTC; CDR3aa: CASRGQVDYGYTF; len: 13; abundance: once; v_gene: TRBV2; d_gene: TRBD1; j_gene: TRBJ1-2
CDR3nt: TGTGCCAGCAGTTACTCGGGGACAGGGTGGTCGCAGACCCAGTACTTC; CDR3aa: CASSYSGTGWSQTQYF; len: 16; abundance: NA; v_gene: TRBV6-2/TRBV6-3; d_gene: TRBD1; j_gene: TRBJ2-5
CDR3nt: TGTGCCAGCTCACCACAGGAAGGGGGAGCTGGAAACACCATATATTTT; CDR3aa: CASSPQEGGAGNTIYF; len: 16; abundance: few; v_gene: TRBV18; d_gene: NA; j_gene: TRBJ1-3
CDR3nt: TGTGCCAGCAGCTTAGCCAGGCAAAATGAAAAACTGTTTTTT; CDR3aa: CASSLARQNEKLFF; len: 14; abundance: NA; v_gene: TRBV13; d_gene: NA; j_gene: TRBJ1-4
CDR3nt: TGTGCCAGCAGCGCCGGGACAGGGTCCCAGCCCCAGCATTTT; CDR3aa: CASSAGTGSQPQHF; len: 14; abundance: few; v_gene: TRBV6-2/TRBV6-3; d_gene: TRBD1; j_gene: TRBJ1-5
CDR3nt: TGTGCCACCAGCAGAGGGACCAAAGTGACGACAGACAATCAGCCCCAGCATTTT; CDR3aa: CATSRGTKVTTDNQPQHF; len: 18; abundance: NA; v_gene: TRBV15; d_gene: NA; j_gene: TRBJ1-5
CDR3nt: TGTGCCAGCAGCTTAGAACAGGGCTTGGATTACACAGATACGCAGTATTTT; CDR3aa: CASSLEQGLDYTDTQYF; len: 17; abundance: NA; v_gene: TRBV7-9; d_gene: NA; j_gene: TRBJ2-3
CDR3nt: TGCGCCAGCATCCTGGAGGGGGCCGGGACTGAAGCTTTCTTT; CDR3aa: CASILEGAGTEAFF; len: 14; abundance: NA; v_gene: TRBV5-1; d_gene: TRBD1; j_gene: TRBJ1-1
CDR3nt: TGTGCCAGCAGTAATGGACAGGTGAACACAGATACGCAGTATTTT; CDR3aa: CASSNGQVNTDTQYF; len: 15; abundance: NA; v_gene: TRBV2; d_gene: TRBD1; j_gene: TRBJ2-3